The table lists the clone carrying this T cell receptor beta chain with a count of one. Clones were sequenced by immunoSEQ multiplex PCR, and TCRdb holds only the in-frame ones, with some missing. The table lists about 190,000 clones, around 85% of them singletons. The data were obtained in a study of blood T cell repertoires in COVID-19. The overall study: T cells, B-cell-depleted T cells, or PBMCs supplied cDNA or gDNA.

Losses at the gene ends were 4 bases for V and 5 bases for J; bases not matched to a gene: 8. This CDR3 has 14 amino acids. The germline gives CDR1 SGHDT, CDR2 YYEEEE. The rearrangement uses TRBV5-6 and TRBJ1-1; 7 nucleotides align to TRBD1. The TCR sequence derives from a man between 25 and 39 years old with acute or convalescent COVID-19. Sequences were obtained from peripheral blood. The CDR3 DNA follows: TGTGCCAGCAGCCAAAACGTACAGGGGACTGAAGCTTTCTTT. It translates to CASSQNVQGTEAFF.